The 20 T cell receptor beta chains below all came from one sample that was sequenced in a study of Ad26.COV2.S vaccination and SARS-CoV-2 variants. Assay: immunoSEQ multiplex PCR; the TCRdb copy retains only in-frame clones and omits some. The sample carries 250,000 to 300,000 clones, roughly 86% recorded once. This sample's treatment: roughly 20 received Ad26.COV2.S at low or high dose, single or two shots; roughly five received placebo; per-sample allocation not given. The samples date from day 63 after the first vaccine or placebo injection. The sample in question was peripheral blood, obtained in a trial of Ad26.COV2.S vaccine versus placebo. Receptors were obtained from a person aged 18-60 years who received the Ad26.COV2.S COVID-19 vaccine or a placebo.

The V call is TRBV7-2, the J call TRBJ2-7; the D is unclear. Germline V gene data show CDR1 as SGHTA and CDR2 as FQGNSA. Trimming cost V 5 bases and J 3 bases, with 11 bases left between them. The CDR3 extends over 13 amino acids. For the CDR3, the DNA is TGTGCCAGCAGCATCGAAACGAACTACGAGCAGTACTTC. This encodes CASSIETNYEQYF.

This clone was recorded only once. This chain uses TRBV6-2 or TRBV6-3 with TRBJ2-2, with 8 nucleotides matching TRBD2. CDR1 and CDR2 (germline): MNHEY, SVGEGT. V dropped 6 bases and J dropped 6; count of bases not matched to a gene: 12. The CDR3 contains 16 residues. CDR3 nucleotide sequence: TGTGCCAGCAGCAGTACTAGCGGAGTTGGTGCCGGGGAGCTGTTTTTT. It translates to CASSSTSGVGAGELFF.

The rearrangement links TRBV15 to TRBJ2-5; D could derive from TRBD1 or TRBD2 (5 bases each). This CDR3 spans 15 amino acids. CDR1 LNHNV and CDR2 YYDKDF come from the germline V gene (reference sequence). Trimming stripped 0 bases from V and 2 bases from J, with 10 bases between. This CDR3 is CATSRDRGRQETQYF. CDR3 bases: TGTGCCACCAGCAGAGATCGGGGACGACAAGAGACCCAGTACTTC.

The sample holds one count of this clone. The chain joins TRBV20-1 to TRBJ2-5; 11 bases are shared with TRBD2. The CDR3 consists of 15 residues. The J segment lost 0 bases and the V segment lost 3 bases, leaving 3 bases of the junction unmatched. Looked up from germline, CDR1 is DFQATT and CDR2 is SNEGSKA (reference sequence). This CDR3 is CSASRLAGNQETQYF. The CDR3 coding sequence is TGCAGTGCTAGTAGACTAGCGGGGAACCAAGAGACCCAGTACTTC.

The V call is TRBV6-5, the J call TRBJ1-2, with TRBD1 matching 9 bases. The J segment lost 5 bases and the V segment lost 6 bases, leaving 7 bases of the junction unmatched. In germline, CDR1 is MNHEY, CDR2 SVGAGI. This CDR3 region has 14 residues. In DNA form, the CDR3 reads TGTGCCAGCAGGCCGGGACAGGGTGGTTATGGCTACACCTTC. Protein product: CASRPGQGGYGYTF.

The chain combines TRBV18 with TRBJ2-7; D might be TRBD2 (6 bases). Per the germline V gene, CDR1 is KGHSH and CDR2 is LQKENI. The V and J ends lost 3 bases and 4 bases respectively, with 10 bases between them. This CDR3 comprises 13 residues. Here the CDR3 DNA reads TGTGCCAGCTCACCCTCGGGGAGGTACGAGCAGTACTTC. Its protein product is CASSPSGRYEQYF.

V gene TRBV11-3 combines with J gene TRBJ1-3; D remains ambiguous. There are 15 residues in the CDR3. V was clipped by 1 base and J by 3 bases, with 10 bases between them. Germline V gene data show CDR1 as SGHNT and CDR2 as YENEEA. CDR3 residues: CASSLGGGGGNTIYF. CDR3 bases: TGTGCCAGCAGCTTAGGCGGTGGTGGTGGAAACACCATATATTTT.

The CDR3 DNA reads TGTGCCATCAGTGACAGGCCCGAGCAGTACTTC. This translates into CAISDRPEQYF. The genes are TRBV10-3 and TRBJ2-7; D is ambiguous. V was trimmed by 3 bases and J by 6 bases, leaving 6 bases between them. The germline gives CDR1 ENHRY, CDR2 SYGVKD. The CDR3 is 11 residues long.

This clone was recorded once. This sequence joins TRBV30 and TRBJ1-2; the D is unclear. The CDR3 contains 14 residues. V lost 1 base and J lost 8, with 17 bases in between. CDR1 is GTSNPN and CDR2 is SVGIG in the germline V gene (reference sequence). The CDR3 reads CAWSGRVTVRGYTF. The CDR3 nucleotides are TGTGCCTGGAGTGGGCGAGTAACCGTCCGGGGCTACACCTTC.

This clone is a singleton in its sample. This chain connects TRBV3-1 (or the pseudogene TRBV3-2) to TRBJ1-2; a possible D gene is TRBD1 (5 bases). Germline loops: CDR1 LGHDT, CDR2 YNNKEL (reference sequence). The CDR3 runs to 15 residues. Trimming removed 4 bases at V and 4 bases at J, with 16 bases between. The CDR3 protein is CASSPNQGNSYGYTF. CDR3 coding DNA: TGTGCCAGCAGCCCCAACCAGGGTAACAGCTATGGCTACACCTTC.

The chain carries TRBV20-1 and TRBJ2-3; possibly TRBD2 for D (5 bases). CDR3 length: 11 residues. Trimming removed 4 bases from V and 4 bases from J, with 6 bases in between. Germline CDR1 is DFQATT and CDR2 is SNEGSKA (reference sequence). The chain's CDR3 is CSAMRADTQYF. The CDR3 DNA sequence: TGCAGTGCTATGAGGGCAGATACGCAGTATTTT.

This clone has just one count. This chain joins TRBV11-2 and TRBJ1-2; TRBD1 matches 9 bases. Germline V lookup: CDR1 SGHAT, CDR2 FQNNGV. This CDR3 is built from 14 residues. The V gene end was trimmed by 6 bases and the J gene end by 4 bases; junction bases not matched to a gene: 6. The CDR3 region is CASRGQGLFYGYTF. As DNA, the CDR3 is TGTGCCAGCAGGGGACAGGGTCTTTTCTATGGCTACACCTTC.

This chain links TRBV5-1 with TRBJ2-1; 15 bases agree with TRBD2. Germline CDR1 is SGHRS and CDR2 is YFSETQ. The CDR3 is made up of 17 amino acids. The trim removed 1 base at V and 4 bases at J, leaving 3 bases unmatched. For the CDR3, the DNA is TGCGCCAGCAGCTTGAGGACTAGCGGGGGGGTTTACAATGAGCAGTTCTTC. Amino acids: CASSLRTSGGVYNEQFF.

The chain recombines TRBV7-2 with TRBJ2-5, with a possible D match to TRBD2 (6 bases). CDR1 is SGHTA, CDR2 FQGNSA, per germline. The CDR3 totals 13 residues. Trimming removed 1 base at V and 5 bases at J, with 8 bases between. CDR3 amino acids: CASSLVGSETQYF. The CDR3 DNA follows: TGTGCCAGCAGCTTAGTCGGGAGTGAGACCCAGTACTTC.

V is TRBV6-4 and J is TRBJ2-1, with unresolved D. Germline V gene lookup returns CDR1 MRHNA and CDR2 SNTAGT. The V end was cut by 4 bases, the J end by 0 bases, with 10 bases between. This CDR3 region has 15 residues. The chain's CDR3 is CASSVSGSSYNEQFF. CDR3 in DNA: TGTGCCAGCAGTGTTTCTGGAAGCTCCTACAATGAGCAGTTCTTC.

The rearrangement uses TRBV10-3 and TRBJ1-1; 8 nucleotides match TRBD1. Germline CDR1 reads ENHRY; CDR2 reads SYGVKD. The CDR3 sequence is 11 residues long. The V gene end was trimmed by 10 bases and the J gene end by 5 bases; junction bases not matched to a gene: 3. The CDR3 loop is CATRQGTEAFF. In DNA, the CDR3 is TGTGCCACCCGACAGGGGACTGAAGCTTTCTTT.

The chain uses TRBV5-1 and TRBJ2-5; D is possibly TRBD1 (5 bases). Germline CDR1 reads SGHRS; CDR2 reads YFSETQ. The germline V and J ends were trimmed by 2 bases and 1 base, with 15 bases remaining between them. The CDR3 is 16 residues long. The CDR3 DNA is TGCGCCAGCAGCTTTAGTTGGACACTTGCCCAAGAGACCCAGTACTTC. It encodes CASSFSWTLAQETQYF.

The V call is TRBV5-8, the J call TRBJ2-3; the D is unclear. Germline CDR1 reads SGHTS; CDR2 reads YDEGEE. The CDR3 covers 13 residues. With 3 bases removed from V and 0 bases from J, the gap between germline ends came to 5 bases. This CDR3 is CASSSISTDTQYF. Written as DNA, the CDR3 is TGTGCCAGCAGCTCCATTAGCACAGATACGCAGTATTTT.

The J gene is TRBJ1-5, the V gene TRBV7-2, with D unclear. V lost 2 bases, J lost 6 bases, and 5 bases lay in between. The CDR3 has 12 residues. Germline loops: CDR1 SGHTA, CDR2 FQGNSA. The CDR3, as DNA: TGTGCCAGCAGCTTAAAGGGTCAGCCCCAGCATTTT. It codes for CASSLKGQPQHF.

V gene TRBV4-1 combines with J gene TRBJ1-3; TRBD1 might be the D (5 bases). CDR3 length: 14 residues. Germline CDR1 reads MGHRA; CDR2 reads YSYEKL. V was cut by 0 bases and J by 8 bases, with 11 bases left in between. DNA of the CDR3: TGCGCCAGCAGCCAAGATCGGGCGGGGGACACCATATATTTT. Encoded protein: CASSQDRAGDTIYF.